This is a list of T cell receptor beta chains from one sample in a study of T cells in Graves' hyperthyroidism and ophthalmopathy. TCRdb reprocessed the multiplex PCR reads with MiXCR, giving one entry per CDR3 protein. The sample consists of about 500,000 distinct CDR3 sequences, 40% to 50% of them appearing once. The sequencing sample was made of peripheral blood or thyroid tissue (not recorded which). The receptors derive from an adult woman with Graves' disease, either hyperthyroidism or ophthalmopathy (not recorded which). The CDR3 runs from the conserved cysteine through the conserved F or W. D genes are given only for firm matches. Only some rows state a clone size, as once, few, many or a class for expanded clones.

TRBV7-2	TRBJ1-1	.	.	CASSAHRNTEAFF	TGTGCCAGCAGCGCCCACAGGAACACTGAAGCTTTCTTT
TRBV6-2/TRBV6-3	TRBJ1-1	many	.	CASSYGTPNTEAFF	TGTGCCAGCAGTTACGGGACACCCAACACTGAAGCTTTCTTT
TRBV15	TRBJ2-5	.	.	CATSRDTDQETQYF	TGTGCCACCAGCAGAGATACGGATCAAGAGACCCAGTACTTC
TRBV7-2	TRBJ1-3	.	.	CASRIGGSGNTIYF	TGTGCCAGCAGGATAGGGGGCTCTGGAAACACCATATATTTT
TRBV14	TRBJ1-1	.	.	CASSRVATAGAFF	TGTGCCAGCAGCCGGGTGGCGACTGCTGGAGCTTTCTTT
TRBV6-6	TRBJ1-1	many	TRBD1	CASRIRTGVMNTEAFF	TGTGCCAGCAGGATCCGGACAGGGGTCATGAACACTGAAGCTTTCTTT
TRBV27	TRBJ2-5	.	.	CASSFVRNAGTQYF	TGTGCCAGCAGTTTCGTACGGAACGCGGGGACCCAGTACTTC
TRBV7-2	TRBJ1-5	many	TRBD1	CASSLQGDQPQHF	TGTGCCAGCAGCTTACAGGGGGATCAGCCCCAGCATTTT
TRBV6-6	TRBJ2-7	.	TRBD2	CASIENLAGYEQYF	TGTGCCAGCATAGAGAACCTAGCGGGATACGAGCAGTACTTC
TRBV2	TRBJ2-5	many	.	CASSHRGQGTETQYF	TGTGCCAGCAGTCACCGGGGGCAGGGTACAGAGACCCAGTACTTC
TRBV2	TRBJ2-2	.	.	CASSRDGGTGELFF	TGTGCCAGCTCCCGGGACGGGGGAACCGGGGAGCTGTTTTTT
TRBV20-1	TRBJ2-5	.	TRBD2	CSASRLAGASGETQYF	TGCAGTGCTAGTAGACTAGCGGGCGCATCCGGGGAGACCCAGTACTTC
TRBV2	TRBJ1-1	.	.	CASQGSQTEAFF	TGTGCCAGCCAAGGATCCCAGACTGAAGCTTTCTTT
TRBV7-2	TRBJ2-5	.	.	CASSLEGGQTQYF	TGTGCCAGCAGCTTGGAGGGGGGGCAGACCCAGTACTTC
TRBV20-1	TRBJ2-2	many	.	CSARQGINTGELFF	TGCAGTGCTAGGCAAGGCATTAACACCGGGGAGCTGTTTTTT
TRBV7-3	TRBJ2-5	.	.	CAGSLGHQGTQYF	TGTGCCGGCAGCTTAGGACACCAAGGGACCCAGTACTTC
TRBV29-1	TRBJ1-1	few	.	CSVETDLNTEAFF	TGCAGCGTGGAGACAGATTTGAACACTGAAGCTTTCTTT
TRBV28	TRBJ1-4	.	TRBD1	CASSSRQGAGEKLFF	TGTGCCAGCAGTTCGCGACAGGGGGCAGGTGAAAAACTGTTTTTT
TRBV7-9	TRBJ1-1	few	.	CASSLVKTAFF	TGTGCCAGCAGCTTGGTGAAGACAGCTTTCTTT
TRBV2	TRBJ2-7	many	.	CASSEGVQGVDEQYF	TGTGCCAGCAGTGAAGGGGTACAGGGTGTTGACGAGCAGTACTTC
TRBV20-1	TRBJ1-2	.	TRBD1	CSAWDRVGYDGYTF	TGCAGTGCCTGGGACAGGGTAGGTTACGATGGCTACACCTTC
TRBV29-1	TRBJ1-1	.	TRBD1	CSVRPGQGMNTEAFF	TGCAGCGTTCGCCCTGGACAGGGGATGAACACTGAAGCTTTCTTT
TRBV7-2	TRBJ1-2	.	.	CASSLDSTF	TGTGCCAGCAGCCTGGACTCCACCTTC
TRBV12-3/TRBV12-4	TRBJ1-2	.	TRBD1	CASKKRTGANYGYTF	TGTGCCAGCAAGAAGAGGACAGGGGCTAATTATGGCTACACCTTC
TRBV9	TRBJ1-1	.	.	CASSDGDNTEAFF	TGTGCCAGCAGCGATGGAGATAACACTGAAGCTTTCTTT
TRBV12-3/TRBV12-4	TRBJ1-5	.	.	CASSPPGHANQPQHF	TGTGCCAGCAGCCCACCAGGACACGCCAATCAGCCCCAGCATTTT
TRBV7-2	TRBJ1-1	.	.	CASSHDLGTEAFF	TGTGCCAGCAGCCACGACCTGGGGACTGAAGCTTTCTTT
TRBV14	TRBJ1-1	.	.	CASSQELNTEAFF	TGTGCCAGCAGCCAGGAGCTTAACACTGAAGCTTTCTTT
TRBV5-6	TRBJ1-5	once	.	CASSGERVQKNQPQHF	TGTGCCAGCAGCGGGGAAAGGGTCCAGAAAAATCAGCCCCAGCATTTT
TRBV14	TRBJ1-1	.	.	CASSIGRSEAFF	TGTGCCAGCAGCATAGGTCGCAGTGAAGCTTTCTTT
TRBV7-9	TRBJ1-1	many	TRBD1	CASTMGQGGAFF	TGTGCCAGCACTATGGGACAGGGTGGAGCTTTCTTT
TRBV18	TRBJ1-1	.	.	CASSPQDSGTEAFF	TGTGCCAGCTCACCACAGGACAGTGGCACTGAAGCTTTCTTT
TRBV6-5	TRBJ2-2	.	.	CASSLQDRFGELFF	TGTGCCAGCAGTCTCCAGGACCGATTTGGGGAGCTGTTTTTT
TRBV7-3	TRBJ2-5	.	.	CASSLTEGTEETQYF	TGTGCCAGCAGCTTAACAGAAGGAACGGAAGAGACCCAGTACTTC
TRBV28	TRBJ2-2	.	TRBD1	CASAGGLTGELFF	TGTGCCAGCGCAGGGGGCCTTACCGGGGAGCTGTTTTTT
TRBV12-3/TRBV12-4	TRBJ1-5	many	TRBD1	CASRKQGDGQPQHF	TGTGCCAGCCGAAAACAGGGGGATGGTCAGCCCCAGCATTTT
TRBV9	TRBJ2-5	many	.	CASSAGDPETQYF	TGTGCCAGCAGCGCCGGGGACCCAGAGACCCAGTACTTC
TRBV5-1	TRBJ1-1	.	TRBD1	CASSLGTGGLNTEAFF	TGCGCCAGCAGCTTGGGGACAGGGGGCCTGAACACTGAAGCTTTCTTT
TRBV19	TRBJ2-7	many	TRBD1	CASSISGQGAYEQYF	TGTGCCAGTAGTATATCGGGACAGGGGGCCTACGAGCAGTACTTC
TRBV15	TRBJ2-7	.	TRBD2	CATSRVVASGGEQYF	TGTGCCACCAGCAGAGTGGTTGCTAGCGGGGGGGAGCAGTACTTC
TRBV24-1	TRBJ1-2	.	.	CATSAGSWSKGYTF	TGTGCCACCAGTGCTGGAAGCTGGTCTAAAGGCTACACCTTC